Below, 15 T cell receptor beta chains from the same sample are listed, as sequenced in a study of cytomegalovirus exposure and HLA in healthy donors. The PCR had 60 Vbeta and 13 Jbeta primers. Clones were read by immunoSEQ multiplex PCR, and TCRdb kept only the in-frame ones, dropping some. Of approximately 110,000 clones in the sample, roughly 63% were seen once. Specimen: PBMCs. The origin of the receptors is a woman aged 65 to 85 in good health and CMV-seropositive.

The rearrangement uses TRBV11-2 and TRBJ2-7; 7 bases agree with TRBD1. Trimming took 5 bases from V and 2 from J; bases not matched to a gene: 6. The germline gives CDR1 SGHAT, CDR2 FQNNGV. The CDR3 is 14 residues long. CDR3 residues: CASSTRQGPYEQYF. The DNA for the CDR3 is TGTGCCAGCAGCACCAGACAGGGTCCCTACGAGCAGTACTTC. Variable domain in full (rest from reference TRBV11-2 and TRBJ2-7): EAGVAQSPRYKIIEKRQSVAFWCNPISGHATLYWYQQILGQGPKLLIQFQNNGVVDDSQLPKDRFSAERLKGVDSTLKIQPAKLEDSAVYLCASSTRQGPYEQYFGPGTRLTVT.

The chain carries TRBV5-6 and TRBJ1-4; D gene unclear. Germline CDR1 is SGHDT and CDR2 is YYEEEE. CDR3 length: 16 amino acids. Trimming removed 3 bases from V and 8 bases from J, with 20 bases in between. CDR3 coding DNA: TGTGCCAGCAGCTGGAGAGGGCTTACGGGTCAGGAAAAACTGTTTTTT. Translated: CASSWRGLTGQEKLFF.

The chain combines TRBV29-1 with TRBJ2-3; 14 bases map to TRBD2. V lost 7 bases and J lost 4; bases outside the gene matches: 4. CDR3 length: 14 residues. The germline CDR1 and CDR2 sequences are SQVTM and ANQGSEA. CDR3 region: CSAGLAGGADTQYF. DNA of the CDR3: TGCAGCGCTGGACTAGCGGGGGGCGCAGATACGCAGTATTTT.

The CDR3 bases are TGTGCCAGTAGTATAAAGGGGGCGACGGGTGAGACCCAGTACTTC. This codes for CASSIKGATGETQYF. The chain couples TRBV19 to TRBJ2-5; 7 positions match TRBD1. The V gene end was trimmed by 2 bases and the J gene end by 5 bases; junction bases not matched to a gene: 8. Per germline, CDR1 LNHDA and CDR2 SQIVND (reference sequence). The CDR3 runs 15 residues.

The J gene is TRBJ1-1, the V gene TRBV5-1; 7 nucleotides agree with TRBD1. The CDR3 length is 15 residues. Germline loops: CDR1 SGHRS, CDR2 YFSETQ. V shed 3 bases and J 5 bases; nucleotides not matched to a gene: 10. CDR3: CASSSRGGSRTEAFF. CDR3 sequence (DNA): TGCGCCAGCAGCTCCCGAGGGGGCTCGAGGACTGAAGCTTTCTTT.

The chain couples TRBV19 to TRBJ2-4; 8 bases agree with TRBD2. There are 15 residues in the CDR3. Trimming at V came to 5 bases and at J to 3 bases, leaving 6 bases not matched to a gene. Germline V lookup: CDR1 LNHDA, CDR2 SQIVND (reference sequence). In DNA, the CDR3 is TGTGCCAGTAGTGAAATAGGGACTAGCAAAAACATTCAGTACTTC. Amino acids: CASSEIGTSKNIQYF. The full variable domain, completed using reference TRBV19 and TRBJ2-4, is DGGITQSPKYLFRKEGQNVTLSCEQNLNHDAMYWYRQDPGQGLRLIYYSQIVNDFQKGDIAEGYSVSREKKESFPLTVTSAQKNPTAFYLCASSEIGTSKNIQYFGAGTRLSVL.

The chain is built from TRBV7-2 and TRBJ2-7, with 7 positions matching TRBD1. The trim removed 0 bases at V and 2 bases at J, leaving 4 bases unmatched. CDR1 and CDR2 from the germline V gene are SGHTA and FQGNSA. The CDR3 loop spans 15 amino acids. The CDR3 is CASSLATGQAYEQYF. The CDR3, as DNA: TGTGCCAGCAGCTTAGCGACAGGGCAGGCCTACGAGCAGTACTTC.

V gene TRBV7-3 combines with J gene TRBJ2-1; 14 bases match TRBD2. Germline V gene data show CDR1 as SGHTA and CDR2 as FQGTGA. The CDR3 runs 20 residues. V lost 6 bases and J lost 0; bases outside the gene matches: 13. As DNA, the CDR3 is TGTGCCAGCAGACCTCCAGCCGGGACTAGCGGGGGCCGCTCCTACAATGAGCAGTTCTTC. It specifies CASRPPAGTSGGRSYNEQFF.

The V call is TRBV6-4, the J call TRBJ2-3; D possibly corresponds to TRBD2 (5 bases). The CDR3 is made up of 16 amino acids. CDR1 and CDR2 (germline): MRHNA, SNTAGT. The germline V and J ends were trimmed by 6 bases and 0 bases, with 16 bases remaining between them. CDR3 residues: CASRRALPLSTDTQYF. CDR3 coding DNA: TGTGCCAGCAGGAGGGCCCTACCTTTAAGCACAGATACGCAGTATTTT.

V and J are TRBV9 and TRBJ2-3; TRBD2 matches at 8 bases. The CDR3 is 16 residues long. CDR1 is SGDLS, CDR2 YYNGEE, per germline. V gave up 1 base and J gave up 2 bases; unmatched junction bases: 6. This CDR3 reads CASSVYGGAVTDTQYF. CDR3 sequence (DNA): TGTGCCAGCAGCGTATACGGGGGGGCCGTCACAGATACGCAGTATTTT.

Concerning this clone itself: Other DNA sequences in the sample encode the same CDR3. The genes are TRBV10-1 and TRBJ2-7; TRBD2 matches 8 bases. Germline CDR1 reads WNHNN; CDR2 reads SYGVQD (reference sequence). The CDR3 has 15 amino acids. The trim removed 3 bases at V and 3 bases at J, leaving 7 bases unmatched. The CDR3 region has the DNA TGCGCCAGCAGTGAAGGGGGGAGCGGGGGCTACGAGCAGTACTTC. The encoded protein is CASSEGGSGGYEQYF.

This sequence joins TRBV5-4 and TRBJ2-7, with D maybe TRBD2 (6 bases). The J call may be wrong; the DNA end is better matched by TRBJ2-5. Germline V gives CDR1 SGHNT, CDR2 YYREEE (reference sequence). CDR3 length: 13 residues. CDR3 sequence (DNA): TGTGCCAGCAGCTTGGGGGGGGAAGAGACCCAGTACTTC. Its translation: CASSLGGEETQYF.

The chain has TRBV5-1 and TRBJ2-7; TRBD1 aligns across 10 bases. With 0 bases clipped from V and 4 bases from J, the junction kept 13 bases outside the gene matches. The CDR3 covers 18 residues. In germline, CDR1 is SGHRS, CDR2 YFSETQ. This CDR3 is CASSLVGGDRGFSYEQYF. CDR3 coding DNA: TGCGCCAGCAGCTTGGTGGGGGGGGACAGGGGCTTCTCGTACGAGCAGTACTTC. The full variable domain, in which reference TRBV5-1 and TRBJ2-7 provide the parts outside the CDR3, is KAGVTQTPRYLIKTRGQQVTLSCSPISGHRSVSWYQQTPGQGLQFLFEYFSETQRNKGNFPGRFSGRQFSNSRSEMNVSTLELGDSALYLCASSLVGGDRGFSYEQYFGPGTRLTVT.

The genes are TRBV18 and TRBJ2-7; D is perhaps TRBD2 (5 bases). The CDR3 is 15 amino acids. V lost 6 bases and J 0 bases, leaving 15 bases between the germline ends. Germline CDR1 is KGHSH and CDR2 is LQKENI. CDR3 region: CASSEALSGSYEQYF. The CDR3 nucleotides are TGTGCCAGCTCGGAGGCCCTCAGCGGCTCCTACGAGCAGTACTTC.

This clone appeared a few times. The chain joins TRBV30 to TRBJ2-5; possible D gene TRBD1, 5 bases. Deletions cut 2 bases from V and 4 bases from J, with 11 bases between. This CDR3 has 13 residues. Germline CDR1 is GTSNPN and CDR2 is SVGIG (reference sequence). The CDR3 nucleotides are TGTGCCTGGAGTCTCCAGGGAACAGAGACCCAGTACTTC. This sequence encodes CAWSLQGTETQYF.